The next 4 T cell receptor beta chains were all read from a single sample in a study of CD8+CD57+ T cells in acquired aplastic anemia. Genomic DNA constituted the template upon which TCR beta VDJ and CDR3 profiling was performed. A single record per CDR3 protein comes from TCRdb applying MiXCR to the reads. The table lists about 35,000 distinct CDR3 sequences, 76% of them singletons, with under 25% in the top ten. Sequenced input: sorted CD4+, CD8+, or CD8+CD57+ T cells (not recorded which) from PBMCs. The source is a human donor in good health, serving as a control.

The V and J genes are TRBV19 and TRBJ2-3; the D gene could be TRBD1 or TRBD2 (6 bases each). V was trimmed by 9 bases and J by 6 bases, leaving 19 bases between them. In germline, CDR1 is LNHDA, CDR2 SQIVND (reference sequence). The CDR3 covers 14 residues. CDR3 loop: CASGEGGERDTQYF. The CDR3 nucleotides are TGTGCCAGCGGTGAGGGGGGCGAAAGGGATACGCAGTATTTT.

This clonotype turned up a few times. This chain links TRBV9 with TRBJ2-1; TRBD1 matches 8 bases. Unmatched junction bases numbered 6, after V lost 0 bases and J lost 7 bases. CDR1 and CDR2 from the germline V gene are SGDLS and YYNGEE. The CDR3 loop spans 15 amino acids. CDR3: CASSVADRVGNEQFF. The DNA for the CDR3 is TGTGCCAGCAGCGTAGCGGACAGGGTAGGAAATGAGCAGTTCTTC.

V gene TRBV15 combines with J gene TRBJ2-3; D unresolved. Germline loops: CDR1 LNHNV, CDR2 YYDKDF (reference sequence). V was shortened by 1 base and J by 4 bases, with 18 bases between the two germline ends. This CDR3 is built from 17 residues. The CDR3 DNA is TGTGCCACCAGCAGAGCTGACGGACCTGTCTTGGCAGATACGCAGTATTTT. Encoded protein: CATSRADGPVLADTQYF. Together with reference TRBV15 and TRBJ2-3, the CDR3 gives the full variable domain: DAMVIQNPRYQVTQFGKPVTLSCSQTLNHNVMYWYQQKSSQAPKLLFHYYDKDFNNEADTPDNFQSRRPNTSFCFLDIRSPGLGDTAMYLCATSRADGPVLADTQYFGPGTRLTVL.

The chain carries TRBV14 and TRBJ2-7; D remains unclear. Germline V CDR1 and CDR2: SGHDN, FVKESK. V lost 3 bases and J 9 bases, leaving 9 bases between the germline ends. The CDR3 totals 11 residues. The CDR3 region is CASSQGWRQYF. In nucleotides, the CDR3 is TGTGCCAGCAGCCAGGGGTGGAGGCAGTACTTC.